The sequence of this TCR beta chain was determined in a study of cytomegalovirus exposure and HLA in healthy donors. Study results and caveats: Apart from CMV serostatus, no immune exposure information was available. TCR beta V- and J-gene trimming was later associated with a missense DCLRE1C variant.

The CDR3 has 13 residues. The V end was cut by 6 bases, the J end by 5 bases, with 11 bases between. Germline assignment: CDR1 PRHDT and CDR2 FYEKMQ (reference sequence). In regard to this clone: Its antigen remains unknown.

The PCR was carried out with 60 Vbeta primers and 13 Jbeta primers. Original methodology: Around 10 million of the 80 million or so unique TCR beta chains counted in a later analysis were shared. TCRdb keeps only in-frame clones here, not all; method: immunoSEQ multiplex PCR. That table furnishes V, J and clone size, whereas the DNA furnished D and trimming. The table includes 180,000 or so clones, around 80% detected once. The TCR sequence derives from a girl between 10 and 17 years old in good health and CMV-seropositive. V usage is TRBV13 and J usage is TRBJ1-5; D call uncertain. Sequenced sample: PBMCs. The chain's CDR3 is CASSKGRDQPQHF. For the CDR3, the DNA is TGTGCCAGCAGTAAAGGGAGGGATCAGCCCCAGCATTTT.